These 9 T cell receptor beta chains were all obtained from the same sample, sequenced in a study of blood T cell repertoires in COVID-19 (dated by TCRdb to 2019 to 2021). The library came from the immunoSEQ multiplex PCR assay. TCRdb re-hosts the immuneACCESS table, in-frame sequences only. Its copies lack some clones; in the studies checked, an unresolved V gene accounts for under half of them, and the cause for the rest is not known. The sample table records about 100,000 clones; about 86% of these occur just once. The ten largest clones add up to 5% of the sample. Sequencing was performed on peripheral blood. The receptors originated from a human donor in a cohort sampled during active COVID-19.

This chain joins TRBV6-6 and TRBJ2-7, with D uncertain. In germline, CDR1 is MNHNY, CDR2 SVGAGI (reference sequence). CDR3 length: 15 amino acids. V lost 5 bases to trimming and J lost 2 bases, with 16 bases between them. This chain's CDR3 is CASSILGPEAYEQYF. CDR3 in DNA: TGTGCCAGCAGTATCTTGGGCCCGGAAGCCTACGAGCAGTACTTC.

This chain joins TRBV18 and TRBJ2-1; 8 bases are a match to TRBD2. Germline-derived CDR1 and CDR2 are KGHSH and LQKENI. The CDR3 runs 14 residues. V gave up 6 bases and J gave up 3 bases; unmatched junction bases: 4. The CDR3 nucleotides read TGTGCCAGCTCCTCCGGGACTAGCTACAATGAGCAGTTCTTC. This translates into CASSSGTSYNEQFF.

The chain couples TRBV12-5 to TRBJ2-5; 12 bases agree with TRBD2. Germline V gene data show CDR1 as LGHNT and CDR2 as FRNRAP. With 0 bases clipped from V and 3 bases from J, the junction kept 14 bases outside the gene matches. The CDR3 sequence is 20 residues long. The CDR3 region is CASGLVADGLLAGGKETQYF. The CDR3 DNA reads as TGTGCTAGTGGTTTGGTTGCCGATGGGCTGCTAGCGGGGGGGAAAGAGACCCAGTACTTC. Full variable domain (rest looked up from reference TRBV12-5 and TRBJ2-5): DARVTQTPRHKVTEMGQEVTMRCQPILGHNTVFWYRQTMMQGLELLAYFRNRAPLDDSGMPKDRFSAEMPDATLATLKIQPSEPRDSAVYFCASGLVADGLLAGGKETQYFGPGTRLLVL.

The CDR3 region is CASSQDRGNTEAFF. The CDR3 DNA reads as TGTGCCAGCAGCCAAGACAGAGGGAACACTGAAGCTTTCTTT. This rearrangement joins TRBV3-1 (or the pseudogene TRBV3-2) to TRBJ1-1; D is undetermined. There are 14 residues in the CDR3. The germline CDR1 and CDR2 sequences are LGHDT and YNNKEL (reference sequence). Trimming pared 0 bases from V and 1 base from J, leaving 6 bases between.

This clone was seen a few times. The chain couples TRBV4-2 to TRBJ2-1, with 8 bases identical to TRBD2. This CDR3 region has 17 residues. V dropped 2 bases and J dropped 2; count of bases not matched to a gene: 8. Germline-derived CDR1 and CDR2 are LGHNA and YNFKEQ. DNA for the CDR3: TGTGCCAGCAGCCAAACACCCGGGACTAGAGCCTACAATGAGCAGTTCTTC. The encoded protein is CASSQTPGTRAYNEQFF.

The genes are TRBV3-1 (or the pseudogene TRBV3-2) and TRBJ1-4; maybe TRBD1 (5 bases). From germline, CDR1 is LGHDT and CDR2 YNNKEL (reference sequence). V lost 1 base to trimming and J lost 8 bases, with 14 bases between them. This CDR3 has 15 residues. This CDR3 reads CASSQVSQGWEKLFF. Here the CDR3 DNA reads TGTGCCAGCAGCCAAGTGAGCCAGGGTTGGGAAAAACTGTTTTTT.

The chain uses TRBV15 and TRBJ2-7; no clear D. V was shortened by 3 bases and J by 3 bases, with 9 bases between the two germline ends. Looked up from germline, CDR1 is LNHNV and CDR2 is YYDKDF (reference sequence). The CDR3 length is 13 residues. The CDR3 region is CATSRAINYEQYF. The CDR3 nucleotides are TGTGCCACCAGCAGGGCCATAAACTACGAGCAGTACTTC.

This clone showed up just once. The genes are TRBV6-2 or TRBV6-3 and TRBJ1-1, with 10 bases aligning to TRBD1. This CDR3 contains 18 residues. V lost 7 bases, J lost 1 base, and 15 bases stayed unmatched. Looked up from germline, CDR1 is MNHEY and CDR2 is SVGEGT. The CDR3 loop reads CASTPPVVRQGANTEAFF. The CDR3 nucleotides are TGTGCCAGCACCCCCCCCGTCGTCCGACAGGGGGCGAACACTGAAGCTTTCTTT.

The chain carries TRBV2 and TRBJ1-4, with D unclear. V lost 4 bases and J lost 0, with 6 bases in between. The CDR3 runs 14 residues. The germline V gene has CDR1 SNHLY and CDR2 FYNNEI. CDR3 amino acids: CASSGRSTNEKLFF. The DNA for the CDR3 is TGTGCCAGCAGTGGCAGATCAACTAATGAAAAACTGTTTTTT.